This paragraph reports one T cell receptor (beta chain). The antigen is undetermined. Compared with germline, one end of the junction differs, possibly owing to a read error. The CDR3 consists of 11 residues. The germline V gene encodes CDR1 PRHDT and CDR2 FYEKMQ (reference sequence). The sample originates from a study of beta chain features in type 1 diabetes. Study-level results: Because the template was cDNA, high-expressing cells might be over-represented. The study found moderately but significantly shorter TCRB CDR3s in all four CD4+ subsets of Type 1 diabetes patients.

The whole isolated RNA underwent reverse transcription, so sequencing captured expressed TCRB transcripts. Using immunoSEQ multiplex PCR, the repertoire was profiled, and TCRdb retains in-frame clones only, with some absent. This table holds under 300,000 clones, roughly 24% found once. The source of this sequence is a woman aged 30 to 39 with type 1 diabetes. The chain joins TRBV13 to TRBJ2-7; D is ambiguous. Sequences were obtained from naive CD4+ T cells from blood. The CDR3 protein is CASSLGLEASF. The CDR3, as DNA: TGTGCCAGCAGCTTAGGACTCGAGGCATCCTTC. The complete variable domain, with remaining parts taken from reference TRBV13 and TRBJ2-7, reads AAGVIQSPRHLIKEKRETATLKCYPIPRHDTVYWYQQGPGQDPQFLISFYEKMQSDKGSIPDRFSAQQFSDYHSELNMSSLELGDSALYFCASSLGLEASFGPGTRLTVT.